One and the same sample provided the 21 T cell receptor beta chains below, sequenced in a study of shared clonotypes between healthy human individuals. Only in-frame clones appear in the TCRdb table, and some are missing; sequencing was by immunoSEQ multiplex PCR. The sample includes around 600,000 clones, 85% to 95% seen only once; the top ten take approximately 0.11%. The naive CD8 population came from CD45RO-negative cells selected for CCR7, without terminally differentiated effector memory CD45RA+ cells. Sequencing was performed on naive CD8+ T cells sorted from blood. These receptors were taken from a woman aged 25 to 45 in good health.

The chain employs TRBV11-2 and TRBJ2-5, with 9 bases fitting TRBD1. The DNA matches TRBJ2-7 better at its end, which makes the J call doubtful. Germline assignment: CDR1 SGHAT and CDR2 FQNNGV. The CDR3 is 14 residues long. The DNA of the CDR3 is TGTGCCAGCAGCTTCGGACAGGGGTGGTACGAGCAGTACTTC. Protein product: CASSFGQGWYEQYF.

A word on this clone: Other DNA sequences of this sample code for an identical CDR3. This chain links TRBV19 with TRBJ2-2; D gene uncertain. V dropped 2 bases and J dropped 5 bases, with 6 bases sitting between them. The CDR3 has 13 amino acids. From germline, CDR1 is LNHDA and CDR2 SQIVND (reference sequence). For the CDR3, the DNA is TGTGCCAGTAGTATATCTGGGACCGGGGAGCTGTTTTTT. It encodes CASSISGTGELFF.

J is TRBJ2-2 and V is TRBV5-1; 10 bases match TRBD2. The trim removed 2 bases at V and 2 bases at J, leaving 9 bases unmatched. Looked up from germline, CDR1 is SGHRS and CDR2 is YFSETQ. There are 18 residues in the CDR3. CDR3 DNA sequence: TGCGCCAGCAGCTTTAGTCTAGCGGGAGTCCTTAACACCGGGGAGCTGTTTTTT. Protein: CASSFSLAGVLNTGELFF.

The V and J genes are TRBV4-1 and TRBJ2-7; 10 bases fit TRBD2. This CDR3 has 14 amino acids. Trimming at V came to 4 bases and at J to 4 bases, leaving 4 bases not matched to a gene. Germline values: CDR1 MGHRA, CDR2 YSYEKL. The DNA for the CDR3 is TGCGCCAGCAGCCCCGGGACTAGCGTTTACGAGCAGTACTTC. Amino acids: CASSPGTSVYEQYF.

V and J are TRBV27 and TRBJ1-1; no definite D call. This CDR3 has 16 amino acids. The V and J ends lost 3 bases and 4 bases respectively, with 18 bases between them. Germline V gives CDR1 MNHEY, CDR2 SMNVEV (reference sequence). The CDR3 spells CASSLTPDPSSTEAFF. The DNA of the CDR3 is TGTGCCAGCAGTTTGACTCCCGACCCTTCGAGCACTGAAGCTTTCTTT.

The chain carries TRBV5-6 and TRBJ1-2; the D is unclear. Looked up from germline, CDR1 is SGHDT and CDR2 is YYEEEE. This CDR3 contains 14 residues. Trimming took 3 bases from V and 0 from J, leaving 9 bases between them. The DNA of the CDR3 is TGTGCCAGCAGCTCGGGAGATTCTAACTATGGCTACACCTTC. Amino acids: CASSSGDSNYGYTF. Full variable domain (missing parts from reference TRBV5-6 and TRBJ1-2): DAGVTQSPTHLIKTRGQQVTLRCSPKSGHDTVSWYQQALGQGPQFIFQYYEEEERQRGNFPDRFSGHQFPNYSSELNVNALLLGDSALYLCASSSGDSNYGYTFGSGTRLTVV.

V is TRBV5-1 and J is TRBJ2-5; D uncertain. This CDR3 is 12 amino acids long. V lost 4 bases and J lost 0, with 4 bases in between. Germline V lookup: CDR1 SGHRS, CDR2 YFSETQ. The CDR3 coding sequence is TGCGCCAGCAGCGGGGACCAAGAGACCCAGTACTTC. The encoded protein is CASSGDQETQYF.

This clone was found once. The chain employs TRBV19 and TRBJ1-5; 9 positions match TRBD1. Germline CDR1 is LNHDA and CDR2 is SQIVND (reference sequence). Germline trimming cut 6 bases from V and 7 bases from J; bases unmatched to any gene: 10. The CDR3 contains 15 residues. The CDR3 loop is CASRFTGGEGQPQHF. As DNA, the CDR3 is TGTGCCAGTAGGTTCACAGGGGGCGAGGGGCAGCCCCAGCATTTT.

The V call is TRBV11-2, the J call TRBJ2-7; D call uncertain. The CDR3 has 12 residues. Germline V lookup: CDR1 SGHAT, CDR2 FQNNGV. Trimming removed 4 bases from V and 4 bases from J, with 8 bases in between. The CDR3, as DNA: TGTGCCAGCAGCTCCGAACTATACGAGCAGTACTTC. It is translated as CASSSELYEQYF.

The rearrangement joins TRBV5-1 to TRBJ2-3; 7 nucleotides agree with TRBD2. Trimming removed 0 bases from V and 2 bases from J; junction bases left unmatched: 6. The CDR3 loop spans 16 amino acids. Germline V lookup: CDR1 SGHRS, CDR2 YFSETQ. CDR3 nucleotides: TGCGCCAGCAGCTTGGCCGAAGCGGGGCCCACAGATACGCAGTATTTT. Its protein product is CASSLAEAGPTDTQYF.

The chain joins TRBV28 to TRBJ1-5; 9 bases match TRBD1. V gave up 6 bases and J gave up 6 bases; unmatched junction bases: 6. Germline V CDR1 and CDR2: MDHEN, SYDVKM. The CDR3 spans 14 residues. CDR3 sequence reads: CASSPGQGSQPQHF. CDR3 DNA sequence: TGTGCCAGCAGCCCGGGACAGGGCAGTCAGCCCCAGCATTTT.

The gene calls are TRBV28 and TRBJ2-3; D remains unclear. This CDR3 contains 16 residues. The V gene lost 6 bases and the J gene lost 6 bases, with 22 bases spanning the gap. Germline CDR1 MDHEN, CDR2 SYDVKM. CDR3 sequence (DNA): TGTGCCAGCAGCGATACTCCCCTGATACGGACGGATACGCAGTATTTT. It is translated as CASSDTPLIRTDTQYF. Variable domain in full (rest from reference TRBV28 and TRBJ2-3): DVKVTQSSRYLVKRTGEKVFLECVQDMDHENMFWYRQDPGLGLRLIYFSYDVKMKEKGDIPEGYSVSREKKERFSLILESASTNQTSMYLCASSDTPLIRTDTQYFGPGTRLTVL.

CDR3 loop: CSVERQGTMAGELFF. In nucleotides, the CDR3 is TGCAGCGTGGAGAGACAGGGAACAATGGCCGGGGAGCTGTTTTTT. The chain combines TRBV29-1 with TRBJ2-2; 7 bases are a match to TRBD1. This CDR3 has 15 residues. Germline loops: CDR1 SQVTM, CDR2 ANQGSEA. Germline trimming cut 6 bases from V and 6 bases from J; bases unmatched to any gene: 13.

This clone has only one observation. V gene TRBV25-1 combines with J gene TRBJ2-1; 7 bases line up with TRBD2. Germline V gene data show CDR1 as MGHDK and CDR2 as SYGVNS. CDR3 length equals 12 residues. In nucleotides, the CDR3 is TGTGCGGGCGGGAGTGATTCCGGGGAGCAGTTCTTC. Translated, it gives CAGGSDSGEQFF.

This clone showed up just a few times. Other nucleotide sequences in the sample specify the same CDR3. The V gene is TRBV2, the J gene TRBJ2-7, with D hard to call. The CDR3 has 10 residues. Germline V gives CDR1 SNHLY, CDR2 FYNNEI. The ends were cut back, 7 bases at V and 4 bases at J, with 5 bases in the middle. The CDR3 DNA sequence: TGTGCCAGCACCTTATACGAGCAGTACTTC. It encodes CASTLYEQYF.

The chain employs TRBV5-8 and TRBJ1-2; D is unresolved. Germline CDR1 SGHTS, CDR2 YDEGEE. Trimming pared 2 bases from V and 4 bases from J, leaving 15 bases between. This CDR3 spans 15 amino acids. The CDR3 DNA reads TGTGCCAGCAGCTTAGGGCCCCTTTACGGCTATGGCTACACCTTC. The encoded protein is CASSLGPLYGYGYTF.

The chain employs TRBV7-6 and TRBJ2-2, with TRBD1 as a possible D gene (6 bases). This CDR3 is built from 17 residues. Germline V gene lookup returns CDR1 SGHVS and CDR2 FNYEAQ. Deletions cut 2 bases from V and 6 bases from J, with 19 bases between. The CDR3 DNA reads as TGTGCCAGCAGCTTATACACCGGGACATTTCTCGCCGGGGAGCTGTTTTTT. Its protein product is CASSLYTGTFLAGELFF.

CDR3: CASSLAGAGVTYNEQFF. The DNA for the CDR3 is TGCGCCAGCAGCTTGGCCGGGGCGGGAGTTACCTACAATGAGCAGTTCTTC. The rearrangement uses TRBV5-1 and TRBJ2-1, with TRBD2 identical over 7 bases. The germline V gene has CDR1 SGHRS and CDR2 YFSETQ. The length of the CDR3 is 17 residues. V lost 0 bases, J lost 2 bases, and 8 bases stayed unmatched.

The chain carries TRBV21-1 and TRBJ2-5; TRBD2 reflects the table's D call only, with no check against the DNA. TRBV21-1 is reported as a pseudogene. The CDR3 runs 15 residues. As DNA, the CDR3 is TGTGCCAGCAGCAAAGAAGGCGGGAGCAGGGAGACCCAGTACTTC. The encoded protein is CASSKEGGSRETQYF.

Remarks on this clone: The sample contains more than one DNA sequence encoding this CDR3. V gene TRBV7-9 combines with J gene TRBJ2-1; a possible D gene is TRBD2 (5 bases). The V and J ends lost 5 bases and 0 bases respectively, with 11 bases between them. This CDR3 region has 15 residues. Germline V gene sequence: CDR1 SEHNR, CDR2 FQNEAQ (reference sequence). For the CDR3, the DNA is TGTGCCAGCAGCAAAAGCGGTAGCTCCTACAATGAGCAGTTCTTC. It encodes CASSKSGSSYNEQFF.

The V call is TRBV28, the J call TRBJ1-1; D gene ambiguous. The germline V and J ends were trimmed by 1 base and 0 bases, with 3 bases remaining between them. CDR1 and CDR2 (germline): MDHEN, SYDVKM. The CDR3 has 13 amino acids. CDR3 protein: CASSLFLNTEAFF. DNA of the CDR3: TGTGCCAGCAGTTTATTCTTGAACACTGAAGCTTTCTTT.